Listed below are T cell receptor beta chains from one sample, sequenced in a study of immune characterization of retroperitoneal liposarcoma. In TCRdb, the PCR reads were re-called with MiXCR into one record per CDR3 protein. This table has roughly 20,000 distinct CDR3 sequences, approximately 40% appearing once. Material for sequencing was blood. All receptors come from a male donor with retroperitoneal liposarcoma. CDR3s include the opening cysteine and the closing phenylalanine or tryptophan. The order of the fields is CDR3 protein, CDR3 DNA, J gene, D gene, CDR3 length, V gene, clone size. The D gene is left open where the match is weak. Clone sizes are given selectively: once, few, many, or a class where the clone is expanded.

CDR3 protein: CASSLEAVGYNEQYF; CDR3 DNA: TGTGCCAGCAGCTTAGAGGCCGTCGGATACAATGAGCAGTACTTC; J gene: TRBJ2-7; D gene: .; CDR3 length: 15; V gene: TRBV7-6; clone size: medium-sized
CDR3 protein: CASRPGGNEQYF; CDR3 DNA: TGTGCCAGCAGACCGGGGGGGAACGAGCAGTACTTC; J gene: TRBJ2-7; D gene: TRBD2; CDR3 length: 12; V gene: TRBV6-6; clone size: .
CDR3 protein: CASSFRGGQETQYF; CDR3 DNA: TGTGCCAGCAGTTTCCGCGGGGGCCAGGAGACCCAGTACTTC; J gene: TRBJ2-5; D gene: .; CDR3 length: 14; V gene: TRBV27; clone size: many
CDR3 protein: CASSWDRGSAGELFF; CDR3 DNA: TGTGCCAGCAGTTGGGACAGGGGGTCGGCCGGGGAGCTGTTTTTT; J gene: TRBJ2-2; D gene: TRBD1; CDR3 length: 15; V gene: TRBV12-3/TRBV12-4; clone size: .
CDR3 protein: CASSYLRGLVNTEAFF; CDR3 DNA: TGTGCCAGCAGTTATCTCAGGGGGCTCGTGAACACTGAAGCTTTCTTT; J gene: TRBJ1-1; D gene: TRBD1; CDR3 length: 16; V gene: TRBV6-5; clone size: many
CDR3 protein: CASSLGSGSLNEQYF; CDR3 DNA: TGTGCTAGCAGCTTAGGTAGCGGGAGTCTCAATGAGCAGTACTTC; J gene: TRBJ2-5; D gene: TRBD2; CDR3 length: 15; V gene: TRBV7-6; clone size: .
CDR3 protein: CASSPQWRTSGGGYEQFF; CDR3 DNA: TGTGCCAGCAGTCCCCAATGGAGGACTAGCGGGGGGGGATACGAGCAGTTCTTC; J gene: TRBJ2-1; D gene: TRBD2; CDR3 length: 18; V gene: TRBV6-4; clone size: .
CDR3 protein: CASSPRGGRVLGGAKAYEQYF; CDR3 DNA: TGTGCCAGCAGTCCAAGGGGGGGGAGAGTACTAGGGGGAGCTAAAGCCTACGAGCAGTACTTC; J gene: TRBJ2-7; D gene: .; CDR3 length: 21; V gene: TRBV6-1; clone size: .
CDR3 protein: CASSVAGLSYEQYF; CDR3 DNA: TGTGCCAGCAGCGTGGCTGGACTCTCCTACGAGCAGTACTTC; J gene: TRBJ2-7; D gene: .; CDR3 length: 14; V gene: TRBV12-3/TRBV12-4; clone size: medium-sized
CDR3 protein: CASSFRPNTEAFF; CDR3 DNA: TGTGCCAGCAGTTTCAGACCGAACACTGAAGCTTTCTTT; J gene: TRBJ1-1; D gene: .; CDR3 length: 13; V gene: TRBV28; clone size: few
CDR3 protein: CASKKTSGTDTQYF; CDR3 DNA: TGCGCCAGCAAGAAGACTAGCGGCACAGATACGCAGTATTTT; J gene: TRBJ2-3; D gene: TRBD2; CDR3 length: 14; V gene: TRBV5-1; clone size: .
CDR3 protein: CASSPRETQYF; CDR3 DNA: TGTGCCAGCAGCCCGCGGGAGACCCAGTACTTC; J gene: TRBJ2-5; D gene: .; CDR3 length: 11; V gene: TRBV7-6; clone size: medium-sized
CDR3 protein: CGSSFPDRGEQYF; CDR3 DNA: TGTGGCAGCAGTTTTCCTGACAGGGGCGAGCAGTACTTC; J gene: TRBJ2-7; D gene: TRBD1; CDR3 length: 13; V gene: TRBV12-3/TRBV12-4; clone size: .
CDR3 protein: CASSYSGGNTEAFF; CDR3 DNA: TGTGCCAGCAGTTACTCTGGCGGGAACACTGAAGCTTTCTTT; J gene: TRBJ1-1; D gene: .; CDR3 length: 14; V gene: TRBV6-6; clone size: .
CDR3 protein: CASSPVVWRGGRGNEQYF; CDR3 DNA: TGTGCCAGCAGCCCCGTTGTGTGGCGGGGGGGCCGGGGCAATGAGCAGTACTTC; J gene: TRBJ2-7; D gene: TRBD2; CDR3 length: 18; V gene: TRBV6-6; clone size: .
CDR3 protein: CASSERQIYGYTF; CDR3 DNA: TGTGCCAGCAGTGAAAGGCAGATATATGGCTACACCTTC; J gene: TRBJ1-2; D gene: .; CDR3 length: 13; V gene: TRBV6-2/TRBV6-3; clone size: .
CDR3 protein: CASRPTGQPAYEQFF; CDR3 DNA: TGTGCCAGCAGACCCACTGGACAGCCGGCCTACGAGCAGTTCTTC; J gene: TRBJ2-1; D gene: .; CDR3 length: 15; V gene: TRBV11-2; clone size: .